This entry concerns a single TCR beta chain. In the original workflow: Researchers report that nucleated cell counts were estimated from reference gene primer amplification. The table came from immunoSEQ multiplex PCR; TCRdb's copy has only in-frame clones and leaves some out. V and J calls and clone size come straight from that table; D and trimming were deduced from the DNA. The sample lists some 140,000 clones; approximately 77% were seen once. V gave up 5 bases and J gave up 4 bases; unmatched junction bases: 8. There are 15 residues in the CDR3. In germline, CDR1 is SGHTA, CDR2 FQGNSA. The data are from a study of blood T cell repertoires in COVID-19.

The sequence came from an elderly man with acute or convalescent COVID-19. The sequencing sample was made of peripheral blood. This chain connects TRBV7-2 to TRBJ2-7, with 10 bases fitting TRBD1. CDR3 nucleotide sequence: TGTGCCAGCAGCAAAGACAGGGGGCATGGATACGAGCAGTACTTC. It encodes CASSKDRGHGYEQYF.